This T cell receptor (beta chain) was documented in a study of blood T cell repertoires in COVID-19. Study details: From the United States, Italy and Spain came samples of acute and convalescent COVID-19. Nucleic acid was either cDNA or gDNA, and it came from T cells, B-cell-depleted T cells, or PBMCs.

The V gene lost 5 bases and the J gene lost 4 bases, with 26 bases spanning the gap. CDR3 length equals 18 residues. Germline CDR1 LNHDA, CDR2 SQIVND (reference sequence). In the source study's methods: Estimates of nucleated cell counts were drawn from the amplification of reference gene primers. Using immunoSEQ multiplex PCR, the repertoire was profiled, and TCRdb retains in-frame clones only, with some absent. That table is the source of V, J and clone size, and D and trimming were worked out from the DNA. The sample lists around 140,000 clones, about nine tenths seen once, with 2% to 2.5% in the top ten.

This receptor was identified in a middle-aged man with active COVID-19. The material sequenced was peripheral blood. The chain carries TRBV19 and TRBJ1-1; D unresolved. CDR3 sequence: CASSGFRGPIRQGTEAFF. The CDR3 bases are TGTGCCAGTAGTGGCTTCCGAGGGCCTATTCGGCAAGGCACTGAAGCTTTCTTT.